This T cell receptor (beta chain) was identified in a study of post-analysis software for immune sequencing data. Looking at the study overall: Included among the disease courses, which were recorded for the cohort, were relapsing-remitting, secondary progressive and progressive-relapsing multiple sclerosis. Findings and caveats of the study: There were several TRBV segments more frequent in patients than controls, and TRBV5-6, TRBV5-1 and TRBV20-1 were among them. People with multiple sclerosis had a significantly lower normalized Chao1 diversity than controls did.

The CDR3 is 13 residues long. Trimming shortened V by 1 base and J by 7 bases, and 11 bases separated the two germline ends. From germline, CDR1 is DFQATT and CDR2 SNEGSKA (reference sequence). cDNA libraries for TCR beta contained unique molecular identifiers. The source material, about 0.95 to 11 million T cells, gave rise to approximately 520,000 cDNA molecules. TCRdb recomputed calls from the PCR reads with MiXCR, one row per CDR3 protein. The sample records some 690,000 distinct CDR3 sequences, 25% to 30% being singletons. Of note for this clonotype: Its specificity is unknown.

Sequences were obtained from blood. This TCR was sampled from a girl between 10 and 17 years old with multiple sclerosis. V usage is TRBV20-1 and J usage is TRBJ2-1, with D possibly TRBD1 on 5 matching bases. The CDR3, as DNA: TGCAGTGCTAGAGTCCCTAACAGGAATGAGCAGTTCTTC. This translates into CSARVPNRNEQFF.